Given below is one T cell receptor beta chain in context. Its antigen is not identified. This CDR3 spans 14 amino acids. The trim removed 5 bases at V and 1 base at J, leaving 3 bases unmatched. CDR1 and CDR2 (germline): MDHEN, SYDVKM. It was with 60 Vbeta and 13 Jbeta primers that the PCR ran. Produced via immunoSEQ multiplex PCR; TCRdb's table is partial and in-frame only. Its listing shows around 51,000 clones. The source of the sample is a study of cytomegalovirus exposure and HLA in healthy donors. Whole-study context: A prior analysis found about 120 million unique TCR beta sequences from around 180 million T cells.

Study-wide findings and caveats: A few of the chains that were CMV-associated were confirmed in vitro to be specific for CMV antigens. In most subjects, TCR beta sequences reportedly gave accurate predictions of HLA-A and HLA-B alleles.

Donors likely had unrecorded immune exposures despite being nominally healthy when sampled. The origin of this receptor is a man aged 40-49 years in good health and CMV-seropositive. The sample was PBMCs. V and J are TRBV28 and TRBJ2-3; 7 bases are shared with TRBD2. The CDR3 region is CASSGRVGTDTQYF. For the CDR3, the DNA is TGTGCCAGCAGTGGGAGGGTGGGCACAGATACGCAGTATTTT.